Shown below are 9 T cell receptor beta chains from a single sample sequenced in a study of early T cells in non-severe SARS-CoV-2 infection (TCRdb year 2021). Library generation was performed with 5' RACE. This sample was sequenced with a NextSeq 500. Through fastp at Q25 and MiXCR, TCRdb rebuilt clones from the public reads, retaining in-frame beta chains. Here each entry gathers all rows of one CDR3 protein and keeps the most common genes and DNA. The sample yields 69,000 or so distinct CDR3 sequences; 13% were counted once. Together, the top ten hold approximately 4.7% of the sample. The sequenced material came from whole blood. These receptors all come from an adult who was a healthcare worker with PCR-confirmed SARS-CoV-2 infection or an uninfected control (not recorded which).

Of note for this clonotype: The junction departs from germline at one end; a sequencing error may be responsible. This rearrangement joins TRBV7-6 to TRBJ2-2; D is tentatively TRBD1 or TRBD2 (5 bases each). In germline, CDR1 is SGHVS, CDR2 FNYEAQ. This CDR3 has 15 residues. CDR3 sequence: CASSVAGWGTGELFF. The CDR3 DNA is TGTGCCAGCAGCGTAGCTGGTTGGGGGACCGGGGAGCTGTTTTTT.

This chain connects TRBV20-1 to TRBJ2-3, with 8 bases matching TRBD2. V lost 6 bases to trimming and J lost 1 base; unmatched junction nucleotides: 6. Germline lookup yields CDR1 DFQATT and CDR2 SNEGSKA (reference sequence). The CDR3 length is 14 residues. Here the CDR3 DNA reads TGCAGTGCGAGGCGTAGCGGGGGCACAGATACGCAGTATTTT. This sequence encodes CSARRSGGTDTQYF.

This clonotype was seen many times. This chain joins TRBV7-2 and TRBJ2-7, with TRBD1 matching 7 bases. V was clipped by 5 bases and J by 2 bases; unmatched bases: 6. Germline V gives CDR1 SGHTA, CDR2 FQGNSA. This CDR3 comprises 14 residues. CDR3 sequence reads: CASSRQGSTYEQYF. Here the CDR3 DNA reads TGTGCCAGCAGCAGACAGGGCAGCACCTACGAGCAGTACTTC.

The chain combines TRBV7-3 with TRBJ2-2; TRBD2 is a possible D gene (6 bases). The CDR3 is 17 amino acids. The germline V and J ends were trimmed by 5 bases and 1 base, with 17 bases remaining between them. Germline V gives CDR1 SGHTA, CDR2 FQGTGA. This CDR3 is CASSEAGLGRNTGELFF. The CDR3 DNA reads TGTGCCAGCAGCGAAGCGGGCCTAGGACGGAACACCGGGGAGCTGTTTTTT.

This clonotype came up many times. The chain recombines TRBV20-1 with TRBJ2-7; 9 nucleotides match TRBD2. The CDR3 covers 15 residues. The V segment lost 0 bases and the J segment 4 bases; nucleotides outside the gene matches: 7. CDR1 is DFQATT and CDR2 is SNEGSKA in the germline V gene (reference sequence). Here the CDR3 reads CSARDAAGGEYEQYF. The CDR3 bases are TGCAGTGCTAGAGATGCAGCGGGGGGAGAGTACGAGCAGTACTTC.

Of note for this clonotype: Its ends do not fully match the called genes, so a read error is possible. V gene TRBV7-8 combines with J gene TRBJ2-2; D may be TRBD2 (5 bases). The CDR3 consists of 14 residues. The germline CDR1 and CDR2 sequences are SGHVS and FQNEAQ. DNA of the CDR3: TGTGCCAGCAGCGCGGACGGACGCACCGGGGAGCTTTTTTTT. This encodes CASSADGRTGELFF. The variable domain in full, completed from reference TRBV7-8 and TRBJ2-2, reads GAGVSQSPRYKVAKRGQDVALRCDPISGHVSLFWYQQALGQGPEFLTYFQNEAQLDKSGLPSDRFFAERPEGSVSTLKIQRTQQEDSAVYLCASSADGRTGELFFGEGSRLTVL.

This clonotype was detected ten times or more. J is TRBJ1-2 and V is TRBV18; 8 bases align to TRBD1. Per the germline V gene, CDR1 is KGHSH and CDR2 is LQKENI. CDR3 length: 14 residues. V gave up 2 bases and J gave up 8 bases; unmatched junction bases: 7. The CDR3 DNA follows: TGTGCCAGCTCACCAACCGACAGGGGTGGAGGCTACACCTTC. It codes for CASSPTDRGGGYTF.

This clonotype was counted many times. The chain links TRBV30 to TRBJ2-6, with D hard to call. The CDR3 sequence is 15 residues long. The germline V gene has CDR1 GTSNPN and CDR2 SVGIG (reference sequence). Trimming pared 0 bases from V and 0 bases from J, leaving 6 bases between. Here the CDR3 DNA reads TGTGCCTGGAGTGTAAGCTTCTCTGGGGCCAACGTCCTGACTTTC. This codes for CAWSVSFSGANVLTF.

V usage is TRBV18 and J usage is TRBJ1-5; D is perhaps TRBD1 (5 bases). V was clipped by 6 bases and J by 1 base, with 10 bases between them. Per germline, CDR1 KGHSH and CDR2 LQKENI. This CDR3 is 14 amino acids long. The CDR3 here is CASSREGSNQPQHF. CDR3 nucleotide sequence: TGTGCCAGCTCCCGCGAGGGGAGCAATCAGCCCCAGCATTTT.